This T cell receptor (beta chain) was recovered during a study of cytomegalovirus exposure and HLA in healthy donors. The study's findings and limits: Most of the CMV-associated TCR beta chains (in a later analysis) appeared to be HLA-restricted. V- and J-gene trimming of TCR beta was linked (in a later analysis) to a missense DCLRE1C variant. Per published accounts, TCR beta sequences correctly predicted the HLA-A and HLA-B alleles of most subjects.

V lost 2 bases and J lost 0, with 12 bases in between. CDR3 length equals 16 residues. CDR1 and CDR2 from the germline V gene are LNHDA and SQIVND (reference sequence). As regards this clone: Its antigen is unknown.

A multiplex PCR was run with 60 Vbeta primers and 13 Jbeta primers. The table came from immunoSEQ multiplex PCR; TCRdb's copy has only in-frame clones and leaves some out. The table has over 65,000 clones, roughly 80% seen once; the top ten hold around 3.4%. The sequence was obtained from a man between 50 and 59 years old in good health and CMV-seronegative. This chain links TRBV19 with TRBJ2-3, with a possible D match to TRBD1 (5 bases). The sequencing input was PBMCs. The CDR3 spells CASSISQGSSTDTQYF. The CDR3 nucleotides are TGTGCCAGTAGTATATCCCAGGGCTCTAGCACAGATACGCAGTATTTT. Complete variable domain (other parts from reference TRBV19 and TRBJ2-3): DGGITQSPKYLFRKEGQNVTLSCEQNLNHDAMYWYRQDPGQGLRLIYYSQIVNDFQKGDIAEGYSVSREKKESFPLTVTSAQKNPTAFYLCASSISQGSSTDTQYFGPGTRLTVL.